The entry below describes one T cell receptor (beta chain). The antigen remains unidentified. The method was immunoSEQ multiplex PCR; TCRdb's version includes in-frame clones alone and lacks a portion of them. The profile covers roughly 70,000 clones, with around 84% appearing a single time and approximately 9.5% taken by the ten largest. This sample stems from a study of a mutant IDH1 vaccine in newly diagnosed glioma. Time point defined: week 11, during vaccination. Alongside topical imiquimod, each dose of vaccine comprised 300 ug of mutant IDH1 20-mer peptide. Each of the donors came in with new WHO grade 3 or 4 astrocytomas that were IDH1-mutant and ATRX-lost. V trimming: 1 base; J trimming: 5 bases; junction bases outside the gene matches: 10. The CDR3 is 17 residues long. Germline V lookup: CDR1 SGHRS, CDR2 YFSETQ.

The chain combines TRBV5-1 with TRBJ1-4; 8 positions agree with TRBD1. This sample comprised PBMCs, obtained from a glioma patient whose treatment included an IDH1 peptide vaccine. The TCR was taken from a woman aged 45 to 65 with glioma. CDR3 bases: TGCGCCAGCAGCTTGTCTATCCCACAGGGGGAAAATGAAAAACTGTTTTTT. It is translated as CASSLSIPQGENEKLFF.